Listed here is a single TCR beta chain. Its antigen remains unknown. This entry is derived from a study of OX40 agonist ivuxolimab in advanced cancers. Across the study: Each dose-escalation patient presented with hepatocellular carcinoma, melanoma, renal cell or head and neck cancer. Patients were roughly 83% male with ages roughly 20 to 90, mean around 58. General study results and limits: The average count of expanded clones was higher among CD8+ T cells than among CD4+.

Generated by immunoSEQ multiplex PCR, the TCRdb table keeps only in-frame clones and is missing some. Among 65,000 to 95,000 clones listed, 88% were seen once. From germline, CDR1 is LNHNV and CDR2 YYDKDF (reference sequence). The CDR3 has 17 amino acids. V lost 1 base and J lost 4, with 18 bases in between. This sequence was found in an adult with an advanced solid tumor such as melanoma, head and neck, liver or kidney cancer. The specimen was CD4+ or CD8+ T cells sorted from blood, collected in a trial of the OX40 agonist ivuxolimab. The rearrangement links TRBV15 to TRBJ2-3; tentatively, D is TRBD1 (7 bases). In DNA, the CDR3 is TGTGCCACCAGCAGAGGAGGCAGGGGGGATCTCCCAGATACGCAGTATTTT. Its translation: CATSRGGRGDLPDTQYF.